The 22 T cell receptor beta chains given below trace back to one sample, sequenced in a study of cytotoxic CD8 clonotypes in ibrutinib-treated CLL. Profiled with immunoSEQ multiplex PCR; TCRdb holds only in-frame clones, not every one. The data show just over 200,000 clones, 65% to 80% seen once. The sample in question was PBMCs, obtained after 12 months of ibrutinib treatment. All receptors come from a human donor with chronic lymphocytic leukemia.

Here the CDR3 DNA reads TGTGCCAGCAGCTTTTTAGGGGAATCGGCTTTCTTT. Its translation: CASSFLGESAFF. The rearrangement joins TRBV11-3 to TRBJ1-1, with a weak D call TRBD1 (5 bases). Deletions cut 3 bases from V and 11 bases from J, with 13 bases between. CDR3 length: 12 residues. The germline gives CDR1 SGHNT, CDR2 YENEEA.

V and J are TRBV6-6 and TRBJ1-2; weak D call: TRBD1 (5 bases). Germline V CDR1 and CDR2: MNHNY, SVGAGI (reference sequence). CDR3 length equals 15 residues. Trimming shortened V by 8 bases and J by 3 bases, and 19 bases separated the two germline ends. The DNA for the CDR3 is TGTGCCAGCGCTACCAAGGGAGGGGAGGACTATGGCTACACCTTC. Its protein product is CASATKGGEDYGYTF.

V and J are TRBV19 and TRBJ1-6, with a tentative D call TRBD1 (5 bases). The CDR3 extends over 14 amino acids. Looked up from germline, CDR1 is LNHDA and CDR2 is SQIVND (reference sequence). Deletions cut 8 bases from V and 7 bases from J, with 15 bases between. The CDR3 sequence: CASDPRGGNSPLHF. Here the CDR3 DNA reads TGTGCCAGTGACCCCCGGGGCGGAAATTCACCCCTCCACTTT.

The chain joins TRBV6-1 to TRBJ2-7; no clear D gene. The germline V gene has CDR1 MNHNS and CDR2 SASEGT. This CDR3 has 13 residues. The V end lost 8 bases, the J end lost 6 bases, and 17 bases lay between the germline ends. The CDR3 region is CASWKAGTGEQYF. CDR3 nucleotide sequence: TGTGCCAGCTGGAAGGCTGGAACCGGCGAGCAGTACTTC.

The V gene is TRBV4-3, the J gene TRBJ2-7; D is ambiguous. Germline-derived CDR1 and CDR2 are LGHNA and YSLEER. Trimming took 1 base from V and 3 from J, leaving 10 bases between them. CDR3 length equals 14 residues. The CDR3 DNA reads TGCGCCAGCAGCCAAGTGCTACGGAACTACGAGCAGTACTTC. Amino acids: CASSQVLRNYEQYF.

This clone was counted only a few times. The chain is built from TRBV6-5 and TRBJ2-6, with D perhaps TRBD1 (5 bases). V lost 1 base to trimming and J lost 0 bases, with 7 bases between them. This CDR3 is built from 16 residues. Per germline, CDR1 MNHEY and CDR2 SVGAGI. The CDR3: CASSYYQGSGANVLTF. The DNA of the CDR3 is TGTGCCAGCAGTTACTACCAGGGCTCTGGGGCCAACGTCCTGACTTTC.

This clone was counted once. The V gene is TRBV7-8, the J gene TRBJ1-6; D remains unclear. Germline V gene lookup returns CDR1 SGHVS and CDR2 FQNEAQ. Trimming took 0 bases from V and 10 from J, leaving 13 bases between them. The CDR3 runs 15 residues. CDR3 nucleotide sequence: TGTGCCAGCAGCTTAGCGTTCGGAGGGCCATCACCCCTCCACTTT. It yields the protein CASSLAFGGPSPLHF. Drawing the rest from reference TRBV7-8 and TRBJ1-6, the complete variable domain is GAGVSQSPRYKVAKRGQDVALRCDPISGHVSLFWYQQALGQGPEFLTYFQNEAQLDKSGLPSDRFFAERPEGSVSTLKIQRTQQEDSAVYLCASSLAFGGPSPLHFGNGTRLTVT.

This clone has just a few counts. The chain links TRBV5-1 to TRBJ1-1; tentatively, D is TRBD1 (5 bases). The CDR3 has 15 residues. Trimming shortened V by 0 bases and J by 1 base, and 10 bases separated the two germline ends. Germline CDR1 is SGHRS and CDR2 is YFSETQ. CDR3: CASSLAPRGNTEAFF. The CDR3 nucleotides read TGCGCCAGCAGCTTGGCCCCGAGGGGGAACACTGAAGCTTTCTTT.

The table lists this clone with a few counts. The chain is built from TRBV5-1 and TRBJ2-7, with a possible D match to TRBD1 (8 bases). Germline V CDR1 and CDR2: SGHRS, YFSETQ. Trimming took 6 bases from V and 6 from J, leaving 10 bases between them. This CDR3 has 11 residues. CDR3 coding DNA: TGCGCCAGCAACAGGGGGGGCGAGCAGTACTTC. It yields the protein CASNRGGEQYF.

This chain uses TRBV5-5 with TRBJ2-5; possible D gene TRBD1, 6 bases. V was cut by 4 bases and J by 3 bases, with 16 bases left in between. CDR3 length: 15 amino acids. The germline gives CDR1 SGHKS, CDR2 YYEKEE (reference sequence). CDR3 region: CASSPYTGKEETQYF. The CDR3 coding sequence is TGTGCCAGCAGCCCCTATACAGGGAAGGAAGAGACCCAGTACTTC.

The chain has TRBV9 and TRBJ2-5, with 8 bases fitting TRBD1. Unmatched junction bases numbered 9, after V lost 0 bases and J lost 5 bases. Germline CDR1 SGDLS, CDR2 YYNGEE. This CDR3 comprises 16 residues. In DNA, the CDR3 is TGTGCCAGCAGCGTAGGGGCAGGGGGCTATCAGGAGACCCAGTACTTC. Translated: CASSVGAGGYQETQYF.

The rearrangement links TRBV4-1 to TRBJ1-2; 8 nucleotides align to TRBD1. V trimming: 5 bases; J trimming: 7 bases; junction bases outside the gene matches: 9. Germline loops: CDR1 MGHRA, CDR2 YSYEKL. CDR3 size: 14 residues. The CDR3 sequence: CASSGKQGGGGYTF. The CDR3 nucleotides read TGCGCCAGCAGCGGCAAACAGGGGGGCGGTGGCTACACCTTC.

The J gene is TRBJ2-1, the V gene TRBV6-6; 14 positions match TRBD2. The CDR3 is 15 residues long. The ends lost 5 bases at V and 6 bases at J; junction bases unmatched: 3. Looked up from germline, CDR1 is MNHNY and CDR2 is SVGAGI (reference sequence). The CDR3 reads CASSRTSGRSNEQFF. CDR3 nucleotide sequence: TGTGCCAGCAGTCGGACTAGCGGGAGGTCCAATGAGCAGTTCTTC.

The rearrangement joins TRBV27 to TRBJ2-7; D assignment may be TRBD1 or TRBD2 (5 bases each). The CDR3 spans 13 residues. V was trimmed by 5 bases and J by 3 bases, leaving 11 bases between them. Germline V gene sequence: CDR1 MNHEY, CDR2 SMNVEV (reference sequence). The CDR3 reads CASSGGGGYEQYF. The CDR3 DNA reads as TGTGCCAGCAGTGGGGGTGGCGGCTACGAGCAGTACTTC.

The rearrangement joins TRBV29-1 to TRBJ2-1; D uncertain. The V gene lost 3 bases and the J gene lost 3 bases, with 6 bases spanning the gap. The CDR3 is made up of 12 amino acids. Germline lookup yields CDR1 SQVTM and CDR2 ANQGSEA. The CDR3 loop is CSVDGNYNEQFF. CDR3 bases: TGCAGCGTTGACGGAAACTACAATGAGCAGTTCTTC.

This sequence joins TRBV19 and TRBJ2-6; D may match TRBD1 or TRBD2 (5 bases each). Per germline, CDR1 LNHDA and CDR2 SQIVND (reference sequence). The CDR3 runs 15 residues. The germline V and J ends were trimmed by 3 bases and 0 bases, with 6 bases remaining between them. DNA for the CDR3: TGTGCCAGTAGTATGGGACGCTCTGGGGCCAACGTCCTGACTTTC. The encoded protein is CASSMGRSGANVLTF.

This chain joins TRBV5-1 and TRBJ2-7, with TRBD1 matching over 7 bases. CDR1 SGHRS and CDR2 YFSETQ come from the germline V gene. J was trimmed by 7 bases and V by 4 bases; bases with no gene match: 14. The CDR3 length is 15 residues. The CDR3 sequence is CASSLTGQPSEEQYF. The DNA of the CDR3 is TGCGCCAGCAGCCTAACGGGACAGCCTTCGGAAGAGCAGTACTTC.

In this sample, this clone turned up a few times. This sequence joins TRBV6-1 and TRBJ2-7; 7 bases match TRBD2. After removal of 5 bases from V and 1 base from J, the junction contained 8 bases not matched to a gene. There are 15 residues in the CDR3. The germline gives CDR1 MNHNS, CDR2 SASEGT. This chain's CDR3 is CASSPGGTASYEQYF. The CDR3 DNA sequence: TGTGCCAGCAGTCCCGGGGGGACTGCTTCCTACGAGCAGTACTTC.

The CDR3 is CASSGGGGYNQPQHF. The CDR3 DNA is TGTGCCAGCAGTGGGGGCGGGGGGTATAATCAGCCCCAGCATTTT. The chain carries TRBV2 and TRBJ1-5; TRBD1 is a possible D gene (5 bases). In germline, CDR1 is SNHLY, CDR2 FYNNEI. The CDR3 runs to 15 residues. V shed 4 bases and J shed 4 bases, with 14 bases lying between them.

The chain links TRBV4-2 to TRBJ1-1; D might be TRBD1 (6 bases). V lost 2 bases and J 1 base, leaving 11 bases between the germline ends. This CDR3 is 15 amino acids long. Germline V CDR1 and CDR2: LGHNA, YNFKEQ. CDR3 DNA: TGTGCCAGCAGCCAACTCTACAGGGCGAACACTGAAGCTTTCTTT. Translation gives CASSQLYRANTEAFF.

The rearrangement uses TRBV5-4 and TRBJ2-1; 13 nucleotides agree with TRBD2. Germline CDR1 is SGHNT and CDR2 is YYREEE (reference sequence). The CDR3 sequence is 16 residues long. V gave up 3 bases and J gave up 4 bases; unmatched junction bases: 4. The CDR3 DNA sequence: TGTGCCAGCAGCTACGGACTAGCGGGGGTATACAATGAGCAGTTCTTC. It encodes CASSYGLAGVYNEQFF. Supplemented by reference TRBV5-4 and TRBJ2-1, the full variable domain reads ETGVTQSPTHLIKTRGQQVTLRCSSQSGHNTVSWYQQALGQGPQFIFQYYREEENGRGNFPPRFSGLQFPNYSSELNVNALELDDSALYLCASSYGLAGVYNEQFFGPGTRLTVL.

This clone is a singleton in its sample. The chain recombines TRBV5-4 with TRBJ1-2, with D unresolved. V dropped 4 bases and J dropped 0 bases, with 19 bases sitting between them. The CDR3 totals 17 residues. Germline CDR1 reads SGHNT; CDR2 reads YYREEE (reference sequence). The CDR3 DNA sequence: TGTGCCAGCAGCCATACCAATCGGCCTAAACCTAACTATGGCTACACCTTC. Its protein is CASSHTNRPKPNYGYTF. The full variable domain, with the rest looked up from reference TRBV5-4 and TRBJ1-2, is ETGVTQSPTHLIKTRGQQVTLRCSSQSGHNTVSWYQQALGQGPQFIFQYYREEENGRGNFPPRFSGLQFPNYSSELNVNALELDDSALYLCASSHTNRPKPNYGYTFGSGTRLTVV.